Here is one T cell receptor beta chain with its context. The sample comes from a study of OX40 agonist ivuxolimab in advanced cancers. The CDR3 runs 11 residues. The V end lost 8 bases, the J end lost 5 bases, and 9 bases lay between the germline ends. Germline CDR1 and CDR2: LNHNV and YYDKDF (reference sequence). Measured with immunoSEQ multiplex PCR; TCRdb has only the in-frame clones, and not every one. The data contain about 45,000 clones, more than 80% of them singletons. The material sequenced was CD4+ or CD8+ T cells sorted from blood, taken in a trial of the OX40 agonist ivuxolimab. The V and J genes are TRBV15 and TRBJ2-5; D is undetermined. This sequence originates from an adult with an advanced solid tumor such as melanoma, head and neck, liver or kidney cancer. The CDR3 region is CATFYGETQYF. Here the CDR3 DNA reads TGTGCCACCTTCTACGGGGAGACCCAGTACTTC. The complete variable domain, with remaining parts taken from reference TRBV15 and TRBJ2-5, reads DAMVIQNPRYQVTQFGKPVTLSCSQTLNHNVMYWYQQKSSQAPKLLFHYYDKDFNNEADTPDNFQSRRPNTSFCFLDIRSPGLGDTAMYLCATFYGETQYFGPGTRLLVL.